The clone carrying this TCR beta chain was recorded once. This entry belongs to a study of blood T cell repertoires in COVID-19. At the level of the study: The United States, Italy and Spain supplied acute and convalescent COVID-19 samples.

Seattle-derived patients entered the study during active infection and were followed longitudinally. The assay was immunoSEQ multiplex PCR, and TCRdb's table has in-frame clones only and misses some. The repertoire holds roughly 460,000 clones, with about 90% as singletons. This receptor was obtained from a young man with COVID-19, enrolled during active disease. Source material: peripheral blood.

The CDR3, as DNA: TGTGCCAGCAGAGCTAGCGGGATCTCCTACAATGAGCAGTTCTTC. It encodes CASRASGISYNEQFF. The J gene is TRBJ2-1, the V gene TRBV7-9, with TRBD2 matching 9 bases. The CDR3 extends over 15 amino acids. Germline values: CDR1 SEHNR, CDR2 FQNEAQ (reference sequence). V lost 6 bases and J lost 0; bases outside the gene matches: 3.